The sequence of this T cell receptor beta chain was determined in a study of cytomegalovirus exposure and HLA in healthy donors. Study-level results: For TCR beta chains, V- and J-gene trimming was later linked to a missense DCLRE1C variant. It has been reported that TCR beta sequences accurately predicted the HLA-A and HLA-B alleles of most subjects.

13 Jbeta primers and 60 Vbeta primers were used for the PCR. TCRdb's copy holds only in-frame clones and misses some; the assay was immunoSEQ multiplex PCR. The table shows around 150,000 clones, with more than 80% occurring only once. Remarks on this clone: What it recognizes is unknown.

Deletions cut 4 bases from V and 3 bases from J, with 10 bases between. CDR1 WSHSY and CDR2 SAAADI come from the germline V gene. The CDR3 has 13 amino acids. The V call is TRBV10-2, the J call TRBJ2-7, with D possibly matching TRBD1 (5 bases). The TCR was taken from a woman in her fifties or sixties in good health and CMV-seronegative. The sample was PBMCs. The CDR3: CASSVRGDYEQYF. Written as DNA, the CDR3 is TGCGCCAGCAGTGTAAGGGGTGACTACGAGCAGTACTTC.